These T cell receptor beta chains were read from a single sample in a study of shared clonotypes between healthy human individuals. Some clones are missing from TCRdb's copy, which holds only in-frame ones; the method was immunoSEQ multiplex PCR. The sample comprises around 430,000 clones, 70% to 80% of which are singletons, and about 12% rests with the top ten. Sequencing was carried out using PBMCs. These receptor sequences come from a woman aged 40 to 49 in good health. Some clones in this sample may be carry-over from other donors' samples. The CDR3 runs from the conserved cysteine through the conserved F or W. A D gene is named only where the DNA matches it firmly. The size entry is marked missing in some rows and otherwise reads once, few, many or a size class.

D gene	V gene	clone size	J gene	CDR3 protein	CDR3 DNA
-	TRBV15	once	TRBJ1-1	CATSRDRRTAEAFF	TGTGCCACCAGCAGAGATCGACGGACAGCTGAAGCTTTCTTT
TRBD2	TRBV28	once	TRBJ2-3	CASTSPGLAGRGDTQYF	TGTGCCAGCACCAGCCCGGGACTAGCGGGAAGAGGGGATACGCAGTATTTT
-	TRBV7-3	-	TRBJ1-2	CASSLGPVNYGYTF	TGTGCCAGCAGCCTCGGACCCGTGAACTATGGCTACACCTTC
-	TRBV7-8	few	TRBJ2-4	CASSSRRFSKNIQYF	TGTGCCAGCAGCTCCCGTAGGTTTTCCAAAAACATTCAGTACTTC
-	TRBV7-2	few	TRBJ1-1	CASTWDTNTEAFF	TGTGCCAGCACCTGGGACACTAACACTGAAGCTTTCTTT
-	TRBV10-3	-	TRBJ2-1	CAISERAVGQFF	TGTGCCATCAGTGAGCGGGCGGTTGGGCAGTTCTTC
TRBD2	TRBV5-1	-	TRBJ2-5	CASSLGAGEETQYF	TGCGCCAGCAGCTTGGGGGCGGGAGAAGAGACCCAGTACTTC
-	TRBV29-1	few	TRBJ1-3	CSVEDGSISGNTIYF	TGCAGCGTTGAAGATGGATCGATTTCTGGAAACACCATATATTTT
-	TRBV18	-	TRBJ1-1	CASSLQGENTEAFF	TGTGCCAGCTCATTACAAGGGGAGAACACTGAAGCTTTCTTT
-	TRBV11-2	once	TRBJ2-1	CASSLGYLSSAYNEQFF	TGTGCCAGCAGCTTAGGGTATCTATCATCGGCCTACAATGAGCAGTTCTTC
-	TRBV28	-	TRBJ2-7	CASSLLGGDQNEQYF	TGTGCCAGCAGTTTATTGGGGGGCGATCAGAACGAGCAGTACTTC
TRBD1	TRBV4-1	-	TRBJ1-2	CASSQPTGTYGYTF	TGCGCCAGCAGCCAACCGACAGGGACCTATGGCTACACCTTC